This TCR beta chain emerged from a study of cytomegalovirus exposure and HLA in healthy donors. Study-wide context: Falling in the Caucasian-associated ancestry cluster were roughly 80% of under 450 genotyped donors. Study-wide results and caveats: Three CMV-associated chains were confirmed in vitro to be specific for CMV antigens.

This clone occurred a few times. Its matching antigen is unknown. The CDR3 is 13 amino acids. The V gene lost 5 bases and the J gene lost 6 bases, with 11 bases spanning the gap. Germline CDR1 and CDR2: LNHDA and SQIVND (reference sequence). Researchers ran the PCR with 60 Vbeta and 13 Jbeta primers. How the authors handled the data: A later analysis tallied 80 million to 100 million unique TCR beta chains, around 9.9 million of them shared. Measured with immunoSEQ multiplex PCR; TCRdb has only the in-frame clones, and not every one. The D gene and trimming were derived from the DNA, and the V and J assignments and clone size from that table. The sample records 160,000 or so clones, around 90% being singletons.

Input material: PBMCs. This receptor was obtained from a woman younger than 45 in good health and CMV-seronegative. The chain links TRBV19 to TRBJ1-5; D ambiguous. CDR3 DNA: TGTGCCAGTAGTGTGAGGGAGGTTCAGCCCCAGCATTTT. Translation gives CASSVREVQPQHF.